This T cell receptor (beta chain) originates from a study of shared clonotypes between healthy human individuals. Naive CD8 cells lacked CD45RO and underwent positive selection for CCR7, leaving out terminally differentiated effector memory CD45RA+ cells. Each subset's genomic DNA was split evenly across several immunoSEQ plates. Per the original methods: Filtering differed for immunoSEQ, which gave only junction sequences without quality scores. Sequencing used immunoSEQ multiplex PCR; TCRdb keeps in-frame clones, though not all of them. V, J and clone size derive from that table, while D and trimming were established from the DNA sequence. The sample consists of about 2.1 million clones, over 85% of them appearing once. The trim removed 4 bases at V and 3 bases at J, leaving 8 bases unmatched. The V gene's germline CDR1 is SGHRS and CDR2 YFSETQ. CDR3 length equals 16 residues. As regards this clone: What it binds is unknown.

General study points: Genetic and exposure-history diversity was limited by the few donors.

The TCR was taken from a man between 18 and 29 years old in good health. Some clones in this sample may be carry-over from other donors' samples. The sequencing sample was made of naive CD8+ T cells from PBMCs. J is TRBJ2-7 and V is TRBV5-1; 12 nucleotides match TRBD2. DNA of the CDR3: TGCGCCAGCAGCCACGGACTAGCGGGGACCTTCTACGAGCAGTACTTC. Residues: CASSHGLAGTFYEQYF.